This T cell receptor (beta chain) was identified in a study of cytomegalovirus exposure and HLA in healthy donors. Study results and limitations: Accurate predictions that matched the HLA-A and HLA-B alleles of most subjects were reportedly made from TCR beta sequences. Immune exposure information available was restricted to CMV serostatus. As confirmed in vitro, a few CMV-associated chains were specific for CMV antigens. With high specificity and sensitivity, the classifier reportedly diagnosed cytomegalovirus status.

The study ran its PCR with 60 Vbeta and 13 Jbeta primers. Assay used: immunoSEQ multiplex PCR; TCRdb lists only in-frame clones, some missing. The sample lists 150,000 to 180,000 clones; 79% were seen once. Germline trimming cut 0 bases from V and 4 bases from J; bases unmatched to any gene: 4. The V gene's germline CDR1 is SGHTA and CDR2 FQGNSA. This CDR3 has 16 residues. This clone was seen more than once but under ten times. The antigen is unknown. The genes are TRBV7-2 and TRBJ2-2, with 8 positions matching TRBD2. Source material: PBMCs. This TCR came from a man in his thirties or forties in good health and CMV-seropositive. This chain's CDR3 is CASSLARGAGTGELFF. For the CDR3, the DNA is TGTGCCAGCAGCTTAGCGCGGGGGGCCGGCACCGGGGAGCTGTTTTTT.